Described below is a single TCR beta chain sequence and its context. Its antigen is still unknown. No qualities accompany the bases; no much larger clone lies one base away. Peripheral blood CD8+ and CD4+ T cells from healthy donors, Susac syndrome patients and multiple sclerosis patients were profiled by high-throughput TCR beta sequencing. The Susac syndrome patients fulfilled recently defined diagnostic criteria for definite or probable disease. Bulk CD8+ and CD4+ T cells were purified by magnetic negative isolation, whereas CD8+ TEMRA cells were enriched by FACS. Blood was collected in EDTA tubes and processed within 24 hours, with PBMCs isolated through density gradient centrifugation. PBMCs intended for TCR sequencing were frozen in liquid nitrogen and were later thawed in a 37 degrees C water bath. Purity of sorted or isolated CD4+, CD8+ and CD8+ TEMRA cells was at least 90%. These data originate in a study of CD8 T cells in Susac syndrome (dated by TCRdb to between 2018 and 2021). Looking at the study overall: Among the Susac syndrome patients who were sequenced, clinically active disease was present in over 5 and clinical remission was observed in fewer than 10. At blood withdrawal, Susac syndrome patients were either therapy-naive, taking corticosteroids (in some cases with IVIg as well), or taking IVIg alone. The study used repertoire sequencing to test whether antigen drove CD8+ T cell activation and differentiation in Susac syndrome. The clonality of the CD8+ T cell repertoire was compared across approximately 11 healthy donors, about 14 Susac syndrome patients and 15 multiple sclerosis patients. Beyond this particular receptor, the publication reports: The TCR sequencing and HLA analysis was acknowledged to have included a relatively small number of individuals. Clonal expansion was seen in Susac syndrome CD8+ repertoires, peaking in CD8+ TEMRA cells and being greater in clinically active patients than in remitting ones. Roughly 15 Susac-specific public clones were identified in the total CD8+ repertoire, and about 5 Susac-specific public clones were identified in the CD8+ TEMRA repertoire.

RNA was extracted using the RNeasy kit, and about 0.45 to 1 ug of the RNA was reverse transcribed with random hexamers. The immunoSEQ multiplex PCR assay, covering 54 Vbeta and 13 Jbeta segments, was used to amplify TCR beta CDR3 regions. PCR amplification bias was corrected using a synthetic template baseline for primer optimization and computational correction. In the source study's methods: Reads were annotated to V, D and J genes per IMGT and analyzed with immunoSEQ Analyzer, keeping only productive sequences. To calculate clonality, Shannon entropy was normalized by log2 of the number of productive unique sequences and then subtracted from one. For each patient and control, public and private clones were evaluated within the 100 most prevalent clones. Clones were defined as Susac-specific when absent from the healthy and MS cohorts, from 1,000 to 1,100 published viral clones and from other ImmuneACCESS disease sequences. TCRdb trimmed the raw reads at Q25, called clones with MiXCR and kept productive beta chains. Here each entry gathers all rows of one CDR3 protein and keeps the most common genes and DNA. TCRdb's processing, not the authors', yielded these V and J calls. This sample is represented by 75,000 to 100,000 distinct CDR3 sequences; roughly 94% of them were singletons. The ten largest make up 0.46% of the sample.

The sample consisted of CD8+ T cells from PBMCs. This clonotype was sampled from a human donor with Susac syndrome.

The nucleotide sequence is given as TGCAGCCCTTTTTCCTCTAGCGGGATCACATACAATGAGCAGTTCTTC. It specifies CSPFSSSGITYNEQFF. The rearranged segments are TRBV20-1 and TRBJ2-1; 9 junctional bases match TRBD2. The CDR3 has 16 amino acids, counting the end cysteine and phenylalanine. The entry retains the CDR3 DNA only, 48 bases that are in frame from base 1. Looking up the germline V gene (reference sequence) yields CDR1 DFQATT and CDR2 SNEGSKA.